A single sample is the source of the 24 T cell receptor beta chains below, sequenced in a study of OX40 agonist ivuxolimab in advanced cancers. Profiling relied on immunoSEQ multiplex PCR, and the TCRdb table lists in-frame clones only, not all of them. The top ten clones hold 0.51% of a sample with roughly 93,000 clones, 92% of them seen once. The sample in question was CD4+ or CD8+ T cells sorted from blood, obtained in a trial of the OX40 agonist ivuxolimab. Receptors were obtained from an adult with an advanced solid tumor such as melanoma, head and neck, liver or kidney cancer.

J is TRBJ2-5 and V is TRBV10-3, with 8 bases lining up with TRBD1. Germline V gives CDR1 ENHRY, CDR2 SYGVKD. V was pared by 3 bases and J by 1 base, with 4 bases of the junction left unmatched. The CDR3 consists of 15 residues. The CDR3 loop reads CAISDTTGAQETQYF. Written as DNA, the CDR3 is TGTGCCATCAGTGACACGACAGGGGCCCAAGAGACCCAGTACTTC.

This chain connects TRBV9 to TRBJ2-5; D might be TRBD2 (6 bases). V was clipped by 0 bases and J by 9 bases, with 21 bases between them. The CDR3 has 16 amino acids. Germline CDR1 is SGDLS and CDR2 is YYNGEE. The CDR3: CASSVGPSGPVTAQYF. The CDR3 DNA is TGTGCCAGCAGCGTAGGGCCCAGCGGGCCGGTCACGGCCCAGTACTTC.

The rearrangement links TRBV5-5 to TRBJ1-2; 7 bases match TRBD1. The CDR3 length is 15 residues. CDR1 and CDR2 (germline): SGHKS, YYEKEE (reference sequence). Germline trimming cut 0 bases from V and 3 bases from J; bases unmatched to any gene: 5. The CDR3 reads CASSLEEGAYYGYTF. The DNA of the CDR3 is TGTGCCAGCAGCTTGGAAGAGGGGGCTTACTATGGCTACACCTTC. Using reference TRBV5-5 and TRBJ1-2 for the parts outside the CDR3, the full variable domain is DAGVTQSPTHLIKTRGQQVTLRCSPISGHKSVSWYQQVLGQGPQFIFQYYEKEERGRGNFPDRFSARQFPNYSSELNVNALLLGDSALYLCASSLEEGAYYGYTFGSGTRLTVV.

V usage is TRBV7-2 and J usage is TRBJ2-7; 13 nucleotides line up with TRBD2. The germline CDR1 and CDR2 sequences are SGHTA and FQGNSA. J gave up 4 bases and V 5 bases, and 5 bases lay outside the gene matches. This CDR3 is 15 amino acids long. This CDR3 is CASSLGTSGIYEQYF. The CDR3 DNA reads as TGTGCCAGCAGCCTTGGGACTAGCGGGATATACGAGCAGTACTTC.

This chain links TRBV29-1 with TRBJ2-3, with D possibly called TRBD1 or TRBD2 (7 bases each). The CDR3 totals 13 residues. V shed 4 bases and J shed 5 bases, with 13 bases lying between them. Germline CDR1 is SQVTM and CDR2 is ANQGSEA. CDR3 amino acids: CSVGGGGIDTQYF. The CDR3 DNA reads TGCAGCGTTGGGGGAGGGGGCATAGATACGCAGTATTTT.

As to this clone: The junction departs from the called germline gene at one end, perhaps through a read error. Other DNA sequences within the sample encode an identical CDR3. This sequence joins TRBV10-1 and TRBJ2-2; 14 bases align to TRBD2. There are 15 residues in the CDR3. Per the germline V gene, CDR1 is WNHNN and CDR2 is SYGVQD (reference sequence). The CDR3 loop reads CASSRLAGGHGELFF. In DNA form, the CDR3 reads TGCGCCAGCAGCCGACTAGCGGGAGGGCACGGGGAGCTGTTCTTT.

V and J are TRBV29-1 and TRBJ1-3; weak D call: TRBD1 (6 bases). Germline CDR1 reads SQVTM; CDR2 reads ANQGSEA. The V gene lost 0 bases and the J gene lost 10 bases, with 10 bases spanning the gap. CDR3 length equals 12 residues. The CDR3 region has the DNA TGCAGCGTTGAAGACCCCGGGACAACCATATATTTT. This sequence encodes CSVEDPGTTIYF.

The V and J genes are TRBV9 and TRBJ2-7; TRBD2 matches at 9 bases. This CDR3 comprises 17 residues. V lost 4 bases and J lost 2; bases outside the gene matches: 13. CDR1 is SGDLS and CDR2 is YYNGEE in the germline V gene. The CDR3, as DNA: TGTGCCAGCAGCTTGGCCACTAGCGGGTACACCCCCTACGAGCAGTACTTC. This sequence encodes CASSLATSGYTPYEQYF.

This sequence joins TRBV6-1 and TRBJ2-1; TRBD2 aligns across 15 bases. Trimming at V came to 2 bases and at J to 5 bases, leaving 7 bases not matched to a gene. This CDR3 has 18 amino acids. Germline V gives CDR1 MNHNS, CDR2 SASEGT. CDR3: CASSESPGLAGGNNEQFF. CDR3 nucleotides: TGTGCCAGCAGTGAATCGCCGGGACTAGCGGGAGGTAACAATGAGCAGTTCTTC.

V and J are TRBV5-1 and TRBJ2-5; 10 bases map to TRBD2. After removal of 4 bases from V and 1 base from J, the junction contained 4 bases not matched to a gene. The CDR3 sequence is 15 residues long. The germline V gene has CDR1 SGHRS and CDR2 YFSETQ. The CDR3 loop is CASSLSGGTQETQYF. The CDR3 bases are TGCGCCAGCAGCCTTAGCGGGGGGACCCAAGAGACCCAGTACTTC.

J is TRBJ1-1 and V is TRBV6-1; D possibly corresponds to TRBD1 (5 bases). Germline assignment: CDR1 MNHNS and CDR2 SASEGT. The CDR3 runs 13 residues. Trimming shortened V by 3 bases and J by 3 bases, and 8 bases separated the two germline ends. CDR3 coding DNA: TGTGCCAGCAGTGATCGACAGTACACTGAAGCTTTCTTT. As protein: CASSDRQYTEAFF.

The chain uses TRBV5-1 and TRBJ1-1; no reliable D call. CDR3 length: 13 amino acids. CDR1 SGHRS and CDR2 YFSETQ come from the germline V gene. V lost 0 bases and J lost 4, with 7 bases in between. Written as DNA, the CDR3 is TGCGCCAGCAGCTTGGACACCATCACTGAAGCTTTCTTT. Its protein product is CASSLDTITEAFF.

This clone occurred once. This rearrangement joins TRBV2 to TRBJ2-5, with 9 bases aligning to TRBD2. The V gene end was trimmed by 2 bases and the J gene end by 3 bases; junction bases not matched to a gene: 4. Looked up from germline, CDR1 is SNHLY and CDR2 is FYNNEI. The CDR3 loop spans 15 amino acids. The CDR3 reads CASSETRLAEETQYF. CDR3 in DNA: TGTGCCAGCAGTGAAACTCGACTAGCGGAAGAGACCCAGTACTTC.

CDR3 sequence: CATRRQGDTEAFF. The CDR3 DNA reads as TGTGCCACCCGTAGACAGGGTGACACTGAAGCTTTCTTT. The rearrangement links TRBV10-3 to TRBJ1-1; 7 nucleotides match TRBD1. J gave up 3 bases and V 10 bases, and 8 bases lay outside the gene matches. The CDR3 totals 13 residues. The germline V gene encodes CDR1 ENHRY and CDR2 SYGVKD.

The genes are TRBV7-3 and TRBJ1-1; D gene ambiguous. Trimming removed 5 bases from V and 3 bases from J, with 13 bases in between. The CDR3 is 14 amino acids. Germline V gene data show CDR1 as SGHTA and CDR2 as FQGTGA. For the CDR3, the DNA is TGTGCCAGCAGCCGACGACCCGCCGACACTGAAGCTTTCTTT. It encodes CASSRRPADTEAFF.

The rearrangement uses TRBV30 and TRBJ1-6; no clear D gene. The ends were cut back, 3 bases at V and 8 bases at J, with 14 bases in the middle. The CDR3 consists of 14 residues. Germline V gene data show CDR1 as GTSNPN and CDR2 as SVGIG (reference sequence). CDR3 sequence: CAWRRTTPYSPLHF. CDR3 DNA: TGTGCCTGGAGGCGAACTACGCCTTATTCACCCCTCCACTTT. The complete variable domain, with remaining parts taken from reference TRBV30 and TRBJ1-6, reads SQTIHQWPATLVQPVGSPLSLECTVEGTSNPNLYWYRQAAGRGLQLLFYSVGIGQISSEVPQNLSASRPQDRQFILSSKKLLLSDSGFYLCAWRRTTPYSPLHFGNGTRLTVT.

There are a few counts of this clone. The rearrangement uses TRBV5-1 and TRBJ2-1; 13 bases align to TRBD2. After removal of 4 bases from V and 7 bases from J, the junction contained 11 bases not matched to a gene. Germline values: CDR1 SGHRS, CDR2 YFSETQ. The length of the CDR3 is 17 residues. This chain's CDR3 is CASSRGTSGAGGNEQFF. CDR3 coding DNA: TGCGCCAGCAGCCGAGGGACTAGCGGGGCCGGGGGAAATGAGCAGTTCTTC.

The rearrangement joins TRBV19 to TRBJ2-3; 11 bases fit TRBD2. In germline, CDR1 is LNHDA, CDR2 SQIVND (reference sequence). Unmatched junction bases numbered 6, after V lost 8 bases and J lost 2 bases. The CDR3 has 15 residues. The CDR3 loop reads CASSGLADNTDTQYF. CDR3 nucleotide sequence: TGTGCCAGTTCGGGACTAGCGGACAACACAGATACGCAGTATTTT.

The chain links TRBV18 to TRBJ1-6; 7 nucleotides agree with TRBD1. The CDR3 spans 16 residues. CDR1 and CDR2 from the germline V gene are KGHSH and LQKENI. The V segment lost 1 base and the J segment 5 bases; nucleotides outside the gene matches: 5. The CDR3, as DNA: TGTGCCAGCTCACCACGACAGGGTGGCGATAATTCACCCCTCCACTTT. Translated, it gives CASSPRQGGDNSPLHF. Based on the CDR3 plus reference TRBV18 and TRBJ1-6, the full variable domain is NAGVMQNPRHLVRRRGQEARLRCSPMKGHSHVYWYRQLPEEGLKFMVYLQKENIIDESGMPKERFSAEFPKEGPSILRIQQVVRGDSAAYFCASSPRQGGDNSPLHFGNGTRLTVT.

This chain links TRBV30 with TRBJ2-3, with a possible D match to TRBD1 (6 bases). This CDR3 has 14 amino acids. V was pared by 3 bases and J by 5 bases, with 15 bases between. The germline gives CDR1 GTSNPN, CDR2 SVGIG (reference sequence). CDR3 sequence (DNA): TGTGCCTGGAGGGTGACAGGCGGGCGAGATACGCAGTATTTT. Encoded protein: CAWRVTGGRDTQYF.

The gene calls are TRBV9 and TRBJ2-1, with 9 bases matching TRBD2. With V trimmed by 5 bases and J by 8 bases, 5 bases remained unmatched. The CDR3 extends over 13 amino acids. Germline V gene data show CDR1 as SGDLS and CDR2 as YYNGEE. The CDR3 spells CASRRGGIDEQFF. The CDR3 nucleotides read TGTGCCAGCAGGCGGGGGGGAATAGATGAGCAGTTCTTC. The variable domain in full, completed from reference TRBV9 and TRBJ2-1, reads DSGVTQTPKHLITATGQRVTLRCSPRSGDLSVYWYQQSLDQGLQFLIQYYNGEERAKGNILERFSAQQFPDLHSELNLSSLELGDSALYFCASRRGGIDEQFFGPGTRLTVL.

The chain couples TRBV29-1 to TRBJ2-2; 7 positions agree with TRBD1. Trimming at V came to 4 bases and at J to 4 bases, leaving 6 bases not matched to a gene. The CDR3 runs to 14 residues. The V gene's germline CDR1 is SQVTM and CDR2 ANQGSEA. This CDR3 is CSVAGQWGTGELFF. The CDR3 coding sequence is TGCAGCGTTGCGGGACAGTGGGGCACCGGGGAGCTGTTTTTT.

V usage is TRBV9 and J usage is TRBJ2-1; 10 nucleotides align to TRBD1. V dropped 3 bases and J dropped 5; count of bases not matched to a gene: 5. Germline loops: CDR1 SGDLS, CDR2 YYNGEE. CDR3 size: 15 residues. CDR3 region: CASSGDRGPDNEQFF. As DNA, the CDR3 is TGTGCCAGCAGCGGTGACAGGGGGCCCGACAATGAGCAGTTCTTC.

The chain has TRBV7-9 and TRBJ2-2, with D unclear. Trimming stripped 1 base from V and 5 bases from J, with 5 bases between. The germline CDR1 and CDR2 sequences are SEHNR and FQNEAQ (reference sequence). This CDR3 region has 13 residues. Here the CDR3 reads CASSLEGTGELFF. CDR3 bases: TGTGCCAGCAGCTTAGAGGGTACCGGGGAGCTGTTTTTT.